What follows is one TCR beta chain and its context. This record comes from a study of cytomegalovirus exposure and HLA in healthy donors. CDR1 is SGDLS, CDR2 YYNGEE, per germline. Trimming removed 2 bases from V and 7 bases from J, with 12 bases in between. There are 14 residues in the CDR3. PCR involved 60 Vbeta and 13 Jbeta primers. Sequencing was performed with immunoSEQ multiplex PCR; in TCRdb, only in-frame clones are kept and a portion is missing. The sample shows 150,000 to 200,000 clones, 60% to 85% of them seen only once. The sequenced material came from PBMCs. The TCR sequence derives from a woman aged 45 to 65 in good health and CMV-seropositive. This chain uses TRBV9 with TRBJ1-4; maybe TRBD1 (5 bases). CDR3 in amino acids: CASSVSVGAEKLFF. The DNA of the CDR3 is TGTGCCAGCAGCGTCTCGGTAGGGGCTGAAAAACTGTTTTTT.